Sequencing of this TCR beta chain was carried out in a study of control samples from healthy donors and cancer patients. Here immunoSEQ multiplex PCR was the method, and the copy in TCRdb shows in-frame clones only, minus some. The table shows under 450,000 clones, with 75% to 95% occurring only once. The CDR3 is 16 residues long. Losses at the gene ends were 1 base for V and 2 bases for J; bases not matched to a gene: 7. Looked up from germline, CDR1 is SGHAT and CDR2 is FQNNGV. The TCR originated in a man aged 35-49 years with head and neck cancer. V usage is TRBV11-2 and J usage is TRBJ1-2, with 7 nucleotides matching TRBD1. The sample consisted of PBMCs. DNA for the CDR3: TGTGCCAGCAGCTTAGCCACCGGGACAGCCAACTATGGCTACACCTTC. It codes for CASSLATGTANYGYTF. Variable domain in full (rest from reference TRBV11-2 and TRBJ1-2): EAGVAQSPRYKIIEKRQSVAFWCNPISGHATLYWYQQILGQGPKLLIQFQNNGVVDDSQLPKDRFSAERLKGVDSTLKIQPAKLEDSAVYLCASSLATGTANYGYTFGSGTRLTVV.